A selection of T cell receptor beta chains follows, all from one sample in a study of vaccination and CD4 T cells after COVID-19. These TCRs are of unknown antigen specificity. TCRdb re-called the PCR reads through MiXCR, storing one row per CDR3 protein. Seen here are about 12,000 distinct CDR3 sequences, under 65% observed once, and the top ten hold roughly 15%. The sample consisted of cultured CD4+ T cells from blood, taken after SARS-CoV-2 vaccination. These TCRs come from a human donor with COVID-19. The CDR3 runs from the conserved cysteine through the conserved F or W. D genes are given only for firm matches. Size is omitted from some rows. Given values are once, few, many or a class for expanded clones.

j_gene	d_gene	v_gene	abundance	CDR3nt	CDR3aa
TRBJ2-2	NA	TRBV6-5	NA	TGTGCCAGCAGTTCCCTACTAGGAATTGGCGGGGAGCTGTTTTTT	CASSSLLGIGGELFF
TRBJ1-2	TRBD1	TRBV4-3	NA	TGCGCCAGCAGCCAAGGGGCAGGGGGACCCTCTGGCTACACCTTC	CASSQGAGGPSGYTF
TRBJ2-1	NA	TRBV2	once	TGTGCCAGCCAACCGGGGGACAATGAGCAGTTCTTC	CASQPGDNEQFF
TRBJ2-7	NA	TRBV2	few	TGTGCCAGCAGTGAGGCCGGCTACGAGCAGTACTTC	CASSEAGYEQYF
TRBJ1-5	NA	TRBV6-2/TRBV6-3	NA	TGTGCCAGCAGTTACGGAGACAGACTCACTCAGCCCCAGCATTTT	CASSYGDRLTQPQHF
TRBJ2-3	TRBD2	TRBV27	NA	TGTGCCAGCAGTGGATGGCGGGGGGAATCCGAGAGCACATATACGCAGTATTTT	CASSGWRGESESTYTQYF
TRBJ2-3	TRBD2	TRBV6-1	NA	TGTGCCAGCAGTGAAGGAGGACTAGCGGGGGGGCCGAGGGATACGCAGTATTTT	CASSEGGLAGGPRDTQYF
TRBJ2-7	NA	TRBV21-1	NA	TGTGCCAGCAGCTCCCGCGGGGATGGTGGGGCCTACGAGCAGTACTTC	CASSSRGDGGAYEQYF
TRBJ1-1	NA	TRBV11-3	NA	TGTGCCAGCAGCTTAGGGGGGGGGCTGAACACTGAAGCTTTCTTT	CASSLGGGLNTEAFF
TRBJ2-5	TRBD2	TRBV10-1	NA	TGCGCCAGCAGTGTCGGGACTAGCGGGGGCCAAGAGACCCAGTACTTC	CASSVGTSGGQETQYF
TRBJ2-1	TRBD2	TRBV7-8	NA	TGTGCCAGCAGCCCCCGCCCAGCGGGGGGCCCATACAATGAGCAGTTCTTC	CASSPRPAGGPYNEQFF
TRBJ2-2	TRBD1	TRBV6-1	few	TGTGCCAGCAGGGGACAGAAAAACACCGGGGAGCTGTTTTTT	CASRGQKNTGELFF
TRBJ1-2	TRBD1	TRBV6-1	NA	TGTGCCAGCAGGAGGACAGGGGCGAGCTATGGCTACACCTTC	CASRRTGASYGYTF
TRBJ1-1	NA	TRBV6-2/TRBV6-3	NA	TGTGCCAGCAGAGGACAAACTCAGAACACTGAAGCTTTCTTT	CASRGQTQNTEAFF
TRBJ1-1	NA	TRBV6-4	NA	TGTGCCAGCAGAAATTCGAACAGGGACACTGAAGCTTTCTTT	CASRNSNRDTEAFF
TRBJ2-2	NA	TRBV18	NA	TGTGCCAGCTCACCTGAGGCGGGAGAGCTGTTTTTT	CASSPEAGELFF
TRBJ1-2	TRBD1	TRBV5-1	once	TGCGCCAGCAGCTCATTTACAGGGGATTATGGCTACACCTTC	CASSSFTGDYGYTF
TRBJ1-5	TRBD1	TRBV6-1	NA	TGTGCCAGCAGCCTAAACCAGGGGGATCAGCCCCAGCATTTT	CASSLNQGDQPQHF
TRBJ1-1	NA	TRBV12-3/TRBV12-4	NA	TGTGCCAGCAGTTTAAAGGGGACTAACACTGAAGCTTTCTTT	CASSLKGTNTEAFF
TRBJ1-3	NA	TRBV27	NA	TGTGCCAGCAGTTTCTCACGGCCTCAAGCCTCTGGAAACACCATATATTTT	CASSFSRPQASGNTIYF
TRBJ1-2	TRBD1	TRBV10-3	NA	TGTGCCACCCACGACAGGGACGGCGGCTACACCTTC	CATHDRDGGYTF
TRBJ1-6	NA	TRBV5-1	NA	TGCGCCAGCAGCTTGTGGGCTGATAATTCACCCCTCCACTTT	CASSLWADNSPLHF
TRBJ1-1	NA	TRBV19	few	TGTGCCAGTAGTCGACGCTTGGGGGCCACTGAAGCTTTCTTT	CASSRRLGATEAFF
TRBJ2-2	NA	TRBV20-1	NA	TGCAGTGCCCCGGGCCCAGTGATCTCCGGGGAGCTGTTTTTT	CSAPGPVISGELFF
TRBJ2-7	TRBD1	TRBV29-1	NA	TGCAGCGTTGAGACAGGGGGCAGGGAGCAGTACTTC	CSVETGGREQYF
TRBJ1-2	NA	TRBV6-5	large	TGTGCCAGCAGTTGGACGGACTCTAACTATGGCTACACCTTC	CASSWTDSNYGYTF
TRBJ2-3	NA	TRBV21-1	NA	TGTGCCAGCAGCAAAGACAGGGTTAGGCCTAGCACAGATACGCAGTATTTT	CASSKDRVRPSTDTQYF
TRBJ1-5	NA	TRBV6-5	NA	TGTGCCAGCAGTTACTCGAGCCAAAAAAATCAGCCCCAGCATTTT	CASSYSSQKNQPQHF
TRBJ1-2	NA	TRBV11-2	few	TGTGCCAGCAGCCGGGAGAGGACGCATGGCTACACCTTC	CASSRERTHGYTF
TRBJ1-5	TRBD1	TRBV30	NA	TGTGCCTGGAGTGACCTCCGGACAGGGAGCAATCAGCCCCAGCATTTT	CAWSDLRTGSNQPQHF
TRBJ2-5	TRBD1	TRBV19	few	TGTGCCAGTAGTATCCGCAGGACAGGGGGGGAGACCCAGTACTTC	CASSIRRTGGETQYF
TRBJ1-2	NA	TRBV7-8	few	TGTGCCAGCAGCCAAGAACAGGGCGGAGACTATGGCTACACCTTC	CASSQEQGGDYGYTF
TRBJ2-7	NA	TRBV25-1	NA	TGTGCCAGCAGGGTGGGGGTTTACGAGCAGTACTTC	CASRVGVYEQYF
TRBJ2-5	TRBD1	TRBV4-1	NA	TGCGCCAGCAGCTCTCCCGACAGGGCGGCCGAGACCCAGTACTTC	CASSSPDRAAETQYF
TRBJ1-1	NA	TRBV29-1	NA	TGCAGCGCAACATTCAGGGAGTTTTCTTTCTTT	CSATFREFSFF
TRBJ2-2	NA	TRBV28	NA	TGTGCCAGCAGACCTCATACGGGGGGCTTCGGCACCGGGGAGCTGTTTTTT	CASRPHTGGFGTGELFF
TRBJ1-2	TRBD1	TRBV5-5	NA	TGTGCCAGCAGCTCCGGACAGGGCGCTAACTATGGCTACACCTTC	CASSSGQGANYGYTF
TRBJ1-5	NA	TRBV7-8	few	TGTGCCAGCAGCCCCGTTACAGGGAATCAGCCCCAGCATTTT	CASSPVTGNQPQHF
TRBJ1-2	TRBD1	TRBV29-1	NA	TGCAGCGTTGAAGGCAGGGGGGAGGGTAACTATGGCTACACCTTC	CSVEGRGEGNYGYTF
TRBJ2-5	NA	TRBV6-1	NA	TGTGCCAGCAGTGAAGGACAGGCCTATCAAGAGACCCAGTACTTC	CASSEGQAYQETQYF
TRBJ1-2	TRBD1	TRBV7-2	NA	TGTGCCAGCAGCTTAATTTTCGGGACAGAGAAAGGCTACACCTTC	CASSLIFGTEKGYTF
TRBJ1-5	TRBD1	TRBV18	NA	TGTGCCAGCCCACCTTCTGCAGGGGGAAGGGGCAATCAGCCCCAGCATTTT	CASPPSAGGRGNQPQHF
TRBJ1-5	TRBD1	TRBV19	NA	TGTGCCAGTAGTACCACAACAGGGGGCAATAGCAATCAGCCCCAGCATTTT	CASSTTTGGNSNQPQHF
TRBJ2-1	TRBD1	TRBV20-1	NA	TGCAGTGCAGAACAGGGGAATGAGCAGTTCTTC	CSAEQGNEQFF
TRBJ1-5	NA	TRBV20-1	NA	TGCAGTGCTAGAGATTCAACCTTGCGCGGGGGGGCCCAGCATTTT	CSARDSTLRGGAQHF
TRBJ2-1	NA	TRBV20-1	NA	TGCAGTGCTAGACTTGTCAGGGCCCTAGCGACTGAGCAGTTCTTC	CSARLVRALATEQFF
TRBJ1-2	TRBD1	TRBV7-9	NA	TGTGCCAGCAGGACAAGGGGGAGTCCCGGGACAGAGGACTATGGCTACACCTTC	CASRTRGSPGTEDYGYTF
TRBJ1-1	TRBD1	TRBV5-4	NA	TGTGCCAGCAGCTTAACAGGGGTCGACACTGAAGCTTTCTTT	CASSLTGVDTEAFF
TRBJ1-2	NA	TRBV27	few	TGTGCCAGCAGTTTATCGTCGCCAACAGGGGGCTACACCTTC	CASSLSSPTGGYTF
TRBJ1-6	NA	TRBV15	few	TGTGCCACCAGCTCCTACAGGGTGTCACCCCTCCACTTT	CATSSYRVSPLHF
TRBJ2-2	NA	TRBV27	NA	TGTGCCAGCAGTTTAGAAGGACTCACCGGGGAGCTGTTTTTT	CASSLEGLTGELFF